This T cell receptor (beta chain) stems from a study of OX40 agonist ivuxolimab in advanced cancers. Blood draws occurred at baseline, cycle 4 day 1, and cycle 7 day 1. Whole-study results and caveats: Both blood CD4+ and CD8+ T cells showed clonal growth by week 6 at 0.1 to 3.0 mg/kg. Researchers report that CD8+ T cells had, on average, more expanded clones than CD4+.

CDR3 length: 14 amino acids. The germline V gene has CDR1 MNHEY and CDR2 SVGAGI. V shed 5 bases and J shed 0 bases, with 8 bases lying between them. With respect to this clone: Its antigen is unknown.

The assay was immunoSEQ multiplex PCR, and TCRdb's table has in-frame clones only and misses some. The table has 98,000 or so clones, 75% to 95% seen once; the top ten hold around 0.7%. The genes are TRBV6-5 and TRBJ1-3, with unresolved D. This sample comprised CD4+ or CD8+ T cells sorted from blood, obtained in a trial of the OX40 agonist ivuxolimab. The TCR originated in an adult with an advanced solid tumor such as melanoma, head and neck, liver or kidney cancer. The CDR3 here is CASSRGDSGNTIYF. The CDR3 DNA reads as TGTGCCAGCAGTCGCGGTGACTCTGGAAACACCATATATTTT.